This is a list of T cell receptor beta chains from one sample in a study of cytomegalovirus exposure and HLA in healthy donors. Measured with immunoSEQ multiplex PCR; TCRdb has only the in-frame clones, and not every one. The table records 95,000 to 100,000 clones, around 85% of them present only once. The sample comprised PBMCs. The source is a man aged 30 to 45 in good health and CMV-seronegative. Both conserved end residues are part of each CDR3. A D gene is named only where the DNA matches it firmly. Expanded clones get a size class; other rows say once, few or many, or leave the size out.

cdr3_aa: CATSYGTASTDTQYF
cdr3_nt: TGTGCCACCAGCTACGGGACAGCCAGCACAGATACGCAGTATTTT
j_call: TRBJ2-3
v_call: TRBV15
clone_size: NA
d_call: TRBD1

cdr3_aa: CASRKRGAETDTQYF
cdr3_nt: TGTGCCAGCAGAAAGCGGGGGGCCGAGACAGATACGCAGTATTTT
j_call: TRBJ2-3
v_call: TRBV2
clone_size: NA
d_call: TRBD2

cdr3_aa: CASSLSTGTGELFF
cdr3_nt: TGTGCCAGCAGCTTATCGACAGGGACCGGGGAGCTGTTTTTT
j_call: TRBJ2-2
v_call: TRBV7-2
clone_size: NA
d_call: TRBD1

cdr3_aa: CASSSSGAGTEAFF
cdr3_nt: TGTGCCAGCAGCTCCTCAGGGGCTGGAACTGAAGCTTTCTTT
j_call: TRBJ1-1
v_call: TRBV7-3
clone_size: NA
d_call: NA

cdr3_aa: CASSLSGRGSYEQYF
cdr3_nt: TGTGCCAGTAGTCTCTCCGGGAGGGGGTCCTACGAGCAGTACTTC
j_call: TRBJ2-7
v_call: TRBV19
clone_size: NA
d_call: TRBD2

cdr3_aa: CASQGRIAKNIQYF
cdr3_nt: TGCGCCAGCCAGGGGAGAATAGCCAAAAACATTCAGTACTTC
j_call: TRBJ2-4
v_call: TRBV10-1
clone_size: NA
d_call: NA

cdr3_aa: CASSQRSSGGADEQYF
cdr3_nt: TGCGCCAGCAGCCAGCGATCTAGCGGGGGGGCCGACGAGCAGTACTTC
j_call: TRBJ2-7
v_call: TRBV4-1
clone_size: NA
d_call: TRBD2

cdr3_aa: CATQGQGTSGGPGDIQYF
cdr3_nt: TGTGCCACCCAAGGTCAAGGGACTAGCGGGGGGCCGGGAGACATTCAGTACTTC
j_call: TRBJ2-4
v_call: TRBV19
clone_size: NA
d_call: TRBD2

cdr3_aa: CASSAGTGGETQYF
cdr3_nt: TGCGCCAGCAGCGCGGGGACAGGGGGAGAGACCCAGTACTTC
j_call: TRBJ2-5
v_call: TRBV5-1
clone_size: NA
d_call: TRBD1

cdr3_aa: CASSPRPGQGLEQYF
cdr3_nt: TGTGCCAGCTCACCACGGCCGGGACAGGGACTCGAGCAGTACTTC
j_call: TRBJ2-7
v_call: TRBV18
clone_size: NA
d_call: TRBD1

cdr3_aa: CAWSVRGAFGNTIYF
cdr3_nt: TGTGCCTGGAGTGTTCGGGGGGCGTTTGGAAACACCATATATTTT
j_call: TRBJ1-3
v_call: TRBV30
clone_size: NA
d_call: NA

cdr3_aa: CAISELGQSGSEAFF
cdr3_nt: TGTGCCATCAGTGAGTTGGGGCAGTCAGGCTCTGAAGCTTTCTTT
j_call: TRBJ1-1
v_call: TRBV10-3
clone_size: NA
d_call: NA

cdr3_aa: CASSQEWEGTGELFF
cdr3_nt: TGCGCCAGCAGCCAAGAGTGGGAGGGCACCGGGGAGCTGTTTTTT
j_call: TRBJ2-2
v_call: TRBV4-1
clone_size: few
d_call: TRBD2

cdr3_aa: CASRGQGIYEQYF
cdr3_nt: TGTGCCAGCAGGGGACAGGGGATCTACGAGCAGTACTTC
j_call: TRBJ2-7
v_call: TRBV28
clone_size: NA
d_call: TRBD1

cdr3_aa: CASSVVGTGALEQFF
cdr3_nt: TGTGCCAGCAGCGTAGTAGGGACAGGGGCCCTGGAGCAGTTCTTC
j_call: TRBJ2-1
v_call: TRBV9
clone_size: NA
d_call: TRBD1

cdr3_aa: CATSRAQGAGETQYF
cdr3_nt: TGTGCCACCAGCAGGGCGCAGGGGGCCGGGGAGACCCAGTACTTC
j_call: TRBJ2-5
v_call: TRBV15
clone_size: NA
d_call: TRBD1

cdr3_aa: CASSQATYNEQFF
cdr3_nt: TGTGCCAGCAGCCAAGCAACCTACAATGAGCAGTTCTTC
j_call: TRBJ2-1
v_call: TRBV4-2
clone_size: NA
d_call: NA

cdr3_aa: CAWTDRGYNEQFF
cdr3_nt: TGTGCCTGGACGGACAGAGGTTACAATGAGCAGTTCTTC
j_call: TRBJ2-1
v_call: TRBV30
clone_size: NA
d_call: NA

cdr3_aa: CASSLTGTRYDEQFF
cdr3_nt: TGCGCCAGCAGCCTTACCGGGACTAGATACGATGAGCAGTTCTTC
j_call: TRBJ2-1
v_call: TRBV4-1
clone_size: few
d_call: TRBD2

cdr3_aa: CASSLTGFNQPQHF
cdr3_nt: TGTGCCAGCAGCCTTACAGGGTTCAATCAGCCCCAGCATTTT
j_call: TRBJ1-5
v_call: TRBV7-2
clone_size: NA
d_call: NA

cdr3_aa: CAWSNTGVFSGNTIYF
cdr3_nt: TGTGCCTGGAGCAACACCGGGGTCTTCTCTGGAAACACCATATATTTT
j_call: TRBJ1-3
v_call: TRBV30
clone_size: NA
d_call: NA

cdr3_aa: CASSQGSGREETQYF
cdr3_nt: TGCGCCAGCAGCCAAGGTAGCGGGAGAGAAGAGACCCAGTACTTC
j_call: TRBJ2-5
v_call: TRBV4-1
clone_size: NA
d_call: TRBD2

cdr3_aa: CASSLNPTSGPNEQYF
cdr3_nt: TGCGCCAGCAGCTTGAATCCTACTAGCGGCCCAAACGAGCAGTACTTC
j_call: TRBJ2-7
v_call: TRBV5-1
clone_size: NA
d_call: TRBD2

cdr3_aa: CASRNSGQGAEDTQYF
cdr3_nt: TGTGCCAGCCGTAATTCCGGACAGGGGGCCGAGGATACGCAGTATTTT
j_call: TRBJ2-3
v_call: TRBV28
clone_size: NA
d_call: TRBD1

cdr3_aa: CASSKDIYGYTF
cdr3_nt: TGTGCCAGCAGTAAGGACATCTATGGCTACACCTTC
j_call: TRBJ1-2
v_call: TRBV2
clone_size: NA
d_call: NA

cdr3_aa: CASSQPTVSGNTIYF
cdr3_nt: TGCGCCAGCAGCCAACCGACAGTCTCTGGAAACACCATATATTTT
j_call: TRBJ1-3
v_call: TRBV4-1
clone_size: NA
d_call: NA

cdr3_aa: CASSSGGGARETQYF
cdr3_nt: TGTGCCAGCAGTTCCGGCGGGGGGGCAAGAGAGACCCAGTACTTC
j_call: TRBJ2-5
v_call: TRBV27
clone_size: NA
d_call: TRBD2

cdr3_aa: CASSDGQGWSNQPQHF
cdr3_nt: TGTGCCAGCAGTGACGGACAGGGCTGGTCCAATCAGCCCCAGCATTTT
j_call: TRBJ1-5
v_call: TRBV6-1
clone_size: few
d_call: TRBD1

cdr3_aa: CASSVIAGAKDTQYF
cdr3_nt: TGTGCCAGCAGTGTTATAGCGGGGGCAAAAGATACGCAGTATTTT
j_call: TRBJ2-3
v_call: TRBV6-1
clone_size: once
d_call: TRBD2

cdr3_aa: CASSPGGVGNSPLHF
cdr3_nt: TGTGCCAGCAGTCCAGGGGGCGTGGGGAATTCACCCCTCCACTTT
j_call: TRBJ1-6
v_call: TRBV28
clone_size: few
d_call: TRBD1

cdr3_aa: CASSLARTSGNSEETQYF
cdr3_nt: TGTGCCAGCAGCTTAGCGCGGACTAGCGGGAACAGCGAGGAGACCCAGTACTTC
j_call: TRBJ2-5
v_call: TRBV7-8
clone_size: NA
d_call: TRBD2

cdr3_aa: CASSRKVTGTYEQYF
cdr3_nt: TGTGCCAGTAGTCGTAAGGTGACAGGCACCTACGAGCAGTACTTC
j_call: TRBJ2-7
v_call: TRBV19
clone_size: NA
d_call: NA

cdr3_aa: CASSNRREGSGELFF
cdr3_nt: TGTGCCAGCAGCAATAGAAGGGAGGGGAGCGGGGAGCTGTTTTTT
j_call: TRBJ2-2
v_call: TRBV7-8
clone_size: NA
d_call: TRBD2

cdr3_aa: CASSYSSEEQYF
cdr3_nt: TGTGCCAGCAGTTACTCCTCGGAGGAGCAGTACTTC
j_call: TRBJ2-7
v_call: TRBV6-6
clone_size: NA
d_call: NA

cdr3_aa: CAWSVETARGGRETQYF
cdr3_nt: TGTGCCTGGAGTGTAGAAACGGCTCGGGGGGGCCGCGAGACCCAGTACTTC
j_call: TRBJ2-5
v_call: TRBV30
clone_size: few
d_call: TRBD2

cdr3_aa: CASSALSEQFF
cdr3_nt: TGTGCCAGCAGCGCCCTCAGTGAGCAGTTCTTC
j_call: TRBJ2-1
v_call: TRBV9
clone_size: NA
d_call: NA

cdr3_aa: CASSLDASGSYEQYF
cdr3_nt: TGTGCCAGCAGCTTGGATGCTAGCGGGTCCTACGAGCAGTACTTC
j_call: TRBJ2-7
v_call: TRBV5-4
clone_size: NA
d_call: TRBD2